The clone carrying this T cell receptor (beta chain) was picked up one time. Its target is not known. The source of the sample is a study of cytomegalovirus exposure and HLA in healthy donors. Looking at the study overall: A later analysis reported the 100 to 150 validation repertoires used the same platform as the roughly 700 first-cohort repertoires. General study results and limits: Investigators reported 150 to 200 TCR beta chains as tied to cytomegalovirus. Both high specificity and high sensitivity reportedly marked the classifier's diagnosis of cytomegalovirus status.

This CDR3 has 14 amino acids. Germline loops: CDR1 SGHRS, CDR2 YFSETQ. V was clipped by 4 bases and J by 0 bases, with 11 bases between them. Sequencing used immunoSEQ multiplex PCR; TCRdb keeps in-frame clones, though not all of them. The data hold about 130,000 clones, with approximately 82% observed a single time. Sequenced: PBMCs. J is TRBJ2-7 and V is TRBV5-1; perhaps TRBD2 as D (6 bases). This TCR came from a young man in good health and CMV-seropositive. CDR3 sequence: CASSRGLTSYEQYF. The CDR3 nucleotides read TGCGCCAGCAGCAGGGGACTGACCTCCTACGAGCAGTACTTC.